These 10 T cell receptor beta chains were sequenced from one sample in a study of persistence of HIV-infected CD4 T cells. Antigen specificity for these receptors is unknown. Nonspecific anti-CD3/anti-CD28 bead stimulation represents the broad CD4+ T cell repertoire. Sorting selected CD4+ T cells upregulating both CD40 ligand and CD69. The immunoSEQ assay was version 4, run in survey mode. Using immunoSEQ multiplex PCR, the repertoire was profiled, and TCRdb retains in-frame clones only, with some absent. The sample consists of roughly 43,000 clones, 80% to 90% of them appearing once. Sequenced material: CD4+ T cells sorted from PBMCs after approximately 19-hour stimulation, taken from a patient who received antiretroviral therapy. These receptors originate from an adult man with HIV who was CMV-seropositive.

This sequence joins TRBV5-1 and TRBJ2-2; TRBD2 aligns across 7 bases. With 1 base clipped from V and 5 bases from J, the junction kept 5 bases outside the gene matches. The germline V gene has CDR1 SGHRS and CDR2 YFSETQ. This CDR3 spans 15 amino acids. The CDR3 loop is CASSLSPGGTGELFF. DNA for the CDR3: TGCGCCAGCAGCTTGTCCCCGGGGGGAACCGGGGAGCTGTTTTTT.

The chain carries TRBV6-1 and TRBJ1-5; no clear D. CDR1 and CDR2 (germline): MNHNS, SASEGT. This CDR3 spans 14 amino acids. V gave up 2 bases and J gave up 4 bases, with 9 bases separating them. As DNA, the CDR3 is TGTGCCAGCAGTGAACTTCCAAGGAATCAGCCCCAGCATTTT. Residues: CASSELPRNQPQHF.

The CDR3 coding sequence is TGTGCCAGCAGCTTGAGGATCCGTCGGTCGGACAGGAGGAATGAAAAACTGTTTTTT. The encoded protein is CASSLRIRRSDRRNEKLFF. The J gene is TRBJ1-4, the V gene TRBV7-2; 7 nucleotides line up with TRBD1. The CDR3 consists of 19 residues. Germline lookup yields CDR1 SGHTA and CDR2 FQGNSA. V was pared by 3 bases and J by 5 bases, with 18 bases of the junction left unmatched.

The chain employs TRBV19 and TRBJ1-1; D unresolved. With 5 bases removed from V and 3 bases from J, the gap between germline ends came to 10 bases. Germline CDR1 and CDR2: LNHDA and SQIVND (reference sequence). This CDR3 contains 13 residues. CDR3 bases: TGTGCCAGTAGTTCTCGGCGGGACACTGAAGCTTTCTTT. Its translation: CASSSRRDTEAFF.

The gene calls are TRBV7-2 and TRBJ2-5; tentative D call: TRBD2 (7 bases). This CDR3 spans 14 amino acids. V was clipped by 5 bases and J by 8 bases, with 18 bases between them. Germline lookup yields CDR1 SGHTA and CDR2 FQGNSA. The CDR3 sequence: CASSVRTRGDTQYF. In DNA, the CDR3 is TGTGCCAGCAGCGTTCGGACTAGGGGGGATACCCAGTACTTC.

CDR3 sequence: CASRAELEAFF. CDR3 in DNA: TGTGCCAGCAGGGCAGAACTTGAAGCTTTCTTT. The gene calls are TRBV12-3 or TRBV12-4 and TRBJ1-1; no reliable D call. The CDR3 has 11 residues. Trimming shortened V by 6 bases and J by 7 bases, and 9 bases separated the two germline ends.

The chain combines TRBV7-9 with TRBJ1-1; 10 nucleotides match TRBD1. Trimming cost V 1 base and J 6 bases; bases outside gene matches: 8. The CDR3 covers 16 residues. Germline CDR1 and CDR2: SEHNR and FQNEAQ (reference sequence). CDR3 bases: TGTGCCAGCAGCTTAGGGGTAGGAGACAGGGGGCCTGAAGCTTTCTTT. Protein: CASSLGVGDRGPEAFF.

CDR3 coding DNA: TGTGCCAGCAGCCCTCTCCCGGGCGTACACTATGGCTACACCTTC. Its translation is CASSPLPGVHYGYTF. The chain combines TRBV7-2 with TRBJ1-2, with D uncertain. In germline, CDR1 is SGHTA, CDR2 FQGNSA. Trimming removed 5 bases from V and 3 bases from J, with 16 bases in between. The CDR3 is made up of 15 amino acids.

The chain links TRBV30 to TRBJ1-1; D gene uncertain. The germline V gene has CDR1 GTSNPN and CDR2 SVGIG (reference sequence). V lost 0 bases and J lost 3, with 17 bases in between. The CDR3 is 16 residues long. The DNA of the CDR3 is TGTGCCTGGAGTGTGGAGGGCAGCAGGCTTTACACTGAAGCTTTCTTT. The encoded protein is CAWSVEGSRLYTEAFF.

The chain carries TRBV5-8 and TRBJ1-6, with no clear D. The CDR3 covers 11 residues. Germline V gives CDR1 SGHTS, CDR2 YDEGEE. The V end was cut by 7 bases, the J end by 7 bases, with 6 bases between. CDR3 amino acids: CASSSNSPLHF. The CDR3 region has the DNA TGTGCCAGCTCTTCCAATTCACCCCTCCACTTT.